Reported below is one T cell receptor beta chain. The entry originates in a study of blood T cell repertoires in COVID-19. Study-level information: Specimens from acute and convalescent COVID-19 originated in the United States, Italy and Spain.

Authors' methods: Amplification of reference gene primers was used by the study to estimate nucleated cell counts. Measured with immunoSEQ multiplex PCR; TCRdb has only the in-frame clones, and not every one. The V and J calls and clone size come from that table; D and trimming were worked out from the DNA. The profile shows a few hundred thousand clones, about 90% of them singletons. The CDR3 totals 16 residues. V lost 3 bases to trimming and J lost 7 bases; unmatched junction nucleotides: 10. Germline V gives CDR1 SGHNT, CDR2 YYREEE (reference sequence). Sequenced input: PBMCs or T cells enriched from blood (not recorded which). The receptor's source is a woman aged 30 to 39 who had recovered from COVID-19. J is TRBJ2-1 and V is TRBV5-4, with 10 bases aligning to TRBD2. DNA for the CDR3: TGTGCCAGCAGCTCCCGGAGCGGGGGGGCCTCAAATGAGCAGTTCTTC. It yields the protein CASSSRSGGASNEQFF.